Sequencing of this TCR beta chain was carried out in a study of human T cells and chemical hapten exposure. Looking at the study overall: The variation in per-sample TCR yields arose mainly from small differences in pooled library volumes.

The authors' total RNA extraction used unfractionated whole blood. General study findings and limits: No shift was seen in TCRs above 1 in 1000 frequency with DPC sensitization.

Individual cDNA molecules each carried unique molecular identifiers attached by the library. In the authors' methods: Samples contained a median of 95,638 TCRs, with a range of 23,224 to 690,600. TCRdb independently ran MiXCR on the 5' RACE reads; one entry per CDR3 protein. The V and J calls were not made by the authors but by TCRdb's processing. Among 65,000 to 95,000 distinct CDR3 sequences listed, more than 7% were seen once. This clonotype was observed at least ten times. As yet, its antigen is unknown. CDR3 length: 15 amino acids. Germline CDR1 is DFQATT and CDR2 is SNEGSKA (reference sequence). Trimming left V 3 bases short and J 1 base short, with 14 bases between.

The chain couples TRBV20-1 to TRBJ2-3, with D maybe TRBD2 (5 bases). This sequence was found in a male donor in good health. CDR3 sequence: CSASGGRSGTDTQYF. Here the CDR3 DNA reads TGCAGTGCTAGTGGAGGACGATCTGGCACAGATACGCAGTATTTT.